A selection of T cell receptor beta chains follows, all from one sample in a study of blood T cell repertoires in COVID-19. Here immunoSEQ multiplex PCR was the method, and the copy in TCRdb shows in-frame clones only, minus some. The sample carries around 250,000 clones, approximately 86% recorded once. Sample: peripheral blood. The source of these receptors is a woman aged 60-75 years who had recovered from COVID-19. The CDR3 runs from the conserved cysteine through the conserved F or W. A D gene is named only where the DNA matches it firmly. Clone sizes are given selectively: once, few, many, or a class where the clone is expanded.

size	V	D	J	CDR3	DNA
NA	TRBV24-1	NA	TRBJ2-5	CATSRGPQETQYF	TGTGCCACCAGCCGGGGTCCCCAAGAGACCCAGTACTTC
NA	TRBV7-6	NA	TRBJ2-2	CASSFLRPANTGELFF	TGTGCCAGCAGCTTTCTCAGGCCTGCGAACACCGGGGAGCTGTTTTTT
once	TRBV6-6	NA	TRBJ1-5	CASSGGHQPQHF	TGTGCCAGCTCGGGGGGCCATCAGCCCCAGCATTTT
NA	TRBV5-1	TRBD1	TRBJ1-2	CASATGTGDYGYTF	TGCGCCAGCGCAACCGGGACAGGGGACTATGGCTACACCTTC
NA	TRBV3-1/TRBV3-2	NA	TRBJ1-5	CASSLDGYSNQPQHF	TGTGCCAGCAGTCTAGACGGTTATAGCAATCAGCCCCAGCATTTT
NA	TRBV5-1	TRBD2	TRBJ2-1	CASSLRLARNEQFF	TGCGCCAGCAGCCTGCGACTAGCTCGGAATGAGCAGTTCTTC
NA	TRBV7-9	NA	TRBJ2-6	CASSLLTGSAGANVLTF	TGTGCCAGCAGCTTACTAACAGGTTCTGCTGGGGCCAACGTCCTGACTTTC
NA	TRBV27	NA	TRBJ2-1	CARGGKSSYNEQFF	TGTGCCCGCGGGGGCAAGAGCTCCTACAATGAGCAGTTCTTC
NA	TRBV6-2/TRBV6-3	TRBD2	TRBJ2-7	CASSLRLAGGYEQYF	TGTGCCAGCAGTCTCAGACTAGCGGGGGGCTACGAGCAGTACTTC
NA	TRBV2	NA	TRBJ1-4	CASSSAIGEDEKLFF	TGTGCCAGCAGTTCGGCCATAGGGGAGGATGAAAAACTGTTTTTT
NA	TRBV28	NA	TRBJ1-1	CASSPGYTEAFF	TGTGCCAGCAGCCCCGGGTACACTGAAGCTTTCTTT
NA	TRBV7-2	NA	TRBJ2-3	CASSLWGGAGTDTQYF	TGTGCCAGCAGCTTATGGGGGGGGGCGGGCACAGATACGCAGTATTTT
once	TRBV11-3	NA	TRBJ1-3	CASSSRRNTIYF	TGTGCCAGCAGCTCCAGGAGAAACACCATATATTTT
NA	TRBV27	TRBD2	TRBJ2-2	CASSPRLAGGTGELFF	TGTGCCAGCAGTCCGCGGCTAGCGGGGGGCACCGGGGAGCTGTTTTTT
NA	TRBV27	NA	TRBJ2-3	CASSPRLIGQDTQYF	TGTGCCAGCAGCCCGCGACTCATCGGACAAGATACGCAGTATTTT
NA	TRBV7-2	TRBD1	TRBJ2-7	CASSPDRARSYEQYF	TGTGCCAGCAGCCCCGACAGGGCACGGTCCTACGAGCAGTACTTC
NA	TRBV5-4	TRBD1	TRBJ1-1	CASSPGTGGILNTEAFF	TGTGCCAGCAGCCCAGGCACAGGGGGGATCCTGAACACTGAAGCTTTCTTT
NA	TRBV27	TRBD2	TRBJ2-7	CASSLRRGDYEQYF	TGTGCCAGCAGTTTGCGGCGGGGGGATTACGAGCAGTACTTC
NA	TRBV3-1/TRBV3-2	TRBD1	TRBJ1-6	CASSHRDRGIPLHF	TGTGCCAGCAGCCACCGGGACAGGGGCATACCCCTCCACTTT
NA	TRBV28	NA	TRBJ2-3	CASSPGEGPDTQYF	TGTGCCAGCAGCCCGGGAGAGGGTCCAGATACGCAGTATTTT
NA	TRBV7-2	NA	TRBJ2-7	CASSLTVGGSYEQYF	TGTGCCAGCAGCTTAACGGTGGGGGGCTCCTACGAGCAGTACTTC
NA	TRBV5-6	TRBD2	TRBJ2-2	CASSLEVAGGTGELFF	TGTGCCAGCAGCTTGGAGGTAGCGGGGGGCACCGGGGAGCTGTTTTTT
NA	TRBV5-4	TRBD1	TRBJ2-1	CASSAIGSGTDYNEQFF	TGTGCCAGCAGCGCCATTGGATCCGGGACAGACTACAATGAGCAGTTCTTC
NA	TRBV5-1	NA	TRBJ2-7	CASSEGHMGAGEQYF	TGCGCCAGCAGCGAGGGACACATGGGGGCCGGGGAGCAGTACTTC
NA	TRBV6-4	TRBD1	TRBJ2-7	CASRSDYRGYEQYF	TGTGCCAGCAGAAGCGACTACAGGGGGTACGAGCAGTACTTC
NA	TRBV7-2	TRBD2	TRBJ2-2	CASSLVIAGVGELFF	TGTGCCAGCAGCTTAGTGATAGCGGGGGTCGGGGAGCTGTTTTTT
NA	TRBV7-2	TRBD2	TRBJ2-5	CASSLGGGGGETQYF	TGTGCCAGCAGTTTAGGAGGCGGGGGGGGAGAGACCCAGTACTTC
NA	TRBV7-8	NA	TRBJ1-1	CASSLGRVATEAFF	TGTGCCAGCAGCTTAGGGAGGGTGGCCACTGAAGCTTTCTTT
NA	TRBV7-2	TRBD1	TRBJ1-1	CASRMKGGAEAFF	TGTGCCAGCAGGATGAAAGGGGGCGCGGAAGCTTTCTTT
NA	TRBV5-4	TRBD2	TRBJ2-5	CASSSRGLAGDLQETQYF	TGTGCCAGCAGCTCAAGGGGACTAGCGGGGGACTTACAAGAGACCCAGTACTTC
once	TRBV21-1	NA	TRBJ2-7	CASIAQAYEQYF	TGTGCCAGCATCGCACAGGCCTACGAGCAGTACTTC
NA	TRBV9	TRBD2	TRBJ2-1	CASSVYLAGDIYNEQFF	TGTGCCAGCAGCGTATATTTAGCGGGGGACATCTACAATGAGCAGTTCTTC
NA	TRBV11-2	TRBD2	TRBJ2-7	CASSFGGGLGDEQYF	TGTGCCAGCAGCTTCGGCGGGGGGCTTGGGGACGAGCAGTACTTC